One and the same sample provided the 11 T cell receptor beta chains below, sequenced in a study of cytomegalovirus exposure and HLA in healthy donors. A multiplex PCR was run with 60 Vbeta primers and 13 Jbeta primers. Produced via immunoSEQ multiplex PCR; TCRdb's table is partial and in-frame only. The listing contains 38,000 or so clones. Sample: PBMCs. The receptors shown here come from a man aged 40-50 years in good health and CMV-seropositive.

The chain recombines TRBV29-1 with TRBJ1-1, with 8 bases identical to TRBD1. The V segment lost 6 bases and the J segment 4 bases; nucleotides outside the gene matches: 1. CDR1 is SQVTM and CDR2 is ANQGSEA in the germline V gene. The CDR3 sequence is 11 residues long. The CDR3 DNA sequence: TGCAGCGTGACAGGGGCCACTGAAGCTTTCTTT. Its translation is CSVTGATEAFF.

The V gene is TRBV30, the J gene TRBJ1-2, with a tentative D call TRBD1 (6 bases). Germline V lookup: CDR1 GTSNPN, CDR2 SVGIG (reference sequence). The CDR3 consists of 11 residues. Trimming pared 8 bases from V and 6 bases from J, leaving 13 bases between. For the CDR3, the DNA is TGTGCCGGACGGGACAACCATGGCTACACCTTC. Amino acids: CAGRDNHGYTF.

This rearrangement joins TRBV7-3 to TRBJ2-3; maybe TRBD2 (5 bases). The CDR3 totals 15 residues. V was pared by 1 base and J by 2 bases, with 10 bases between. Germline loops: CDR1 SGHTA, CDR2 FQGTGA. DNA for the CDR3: TGTGCCAGCAGCTTAATAGCGAGAGACACAGATACGCAGTATTTT. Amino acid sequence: CASSLIARDTDTQYF.

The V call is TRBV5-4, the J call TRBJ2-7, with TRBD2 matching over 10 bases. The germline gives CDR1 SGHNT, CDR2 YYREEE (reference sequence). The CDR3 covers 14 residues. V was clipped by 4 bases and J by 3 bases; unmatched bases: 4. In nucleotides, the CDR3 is TGTGCCAGCAGCCCCGGGACTAGCGTCTACGAGCAGTACTTC. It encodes CASSPGTSVYEQYF.

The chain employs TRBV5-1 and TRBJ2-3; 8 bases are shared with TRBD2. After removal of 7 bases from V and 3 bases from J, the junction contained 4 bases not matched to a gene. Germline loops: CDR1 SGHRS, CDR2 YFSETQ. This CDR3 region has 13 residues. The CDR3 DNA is TGCGCCAGCCAGCGGGAGAGGACAGATACGCAGTATTTT. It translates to CASQRERTDTQYF.

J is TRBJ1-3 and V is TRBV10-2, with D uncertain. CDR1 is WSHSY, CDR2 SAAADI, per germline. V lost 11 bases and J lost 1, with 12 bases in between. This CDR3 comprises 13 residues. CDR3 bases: TGCGCCCCGCGGGGAGTATCTGGAAACACCATATATTTT. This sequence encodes CAPRGVSGNTIYF.

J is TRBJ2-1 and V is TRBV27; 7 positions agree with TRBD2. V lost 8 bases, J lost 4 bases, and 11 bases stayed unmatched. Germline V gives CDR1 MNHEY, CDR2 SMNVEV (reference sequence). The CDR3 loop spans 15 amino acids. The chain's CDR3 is CASGPGLAEYNEQFF. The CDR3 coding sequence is TGTGCCAGCGGACCGGGGCTAGCGGAGTACAATGAGCAGTTCTTC.

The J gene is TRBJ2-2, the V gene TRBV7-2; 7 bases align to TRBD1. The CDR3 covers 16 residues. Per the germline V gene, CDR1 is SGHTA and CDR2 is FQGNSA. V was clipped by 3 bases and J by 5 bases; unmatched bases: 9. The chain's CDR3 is CASSLPRGPGTGELFF. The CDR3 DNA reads TGTGCCAGCAGCTTGCCTAGGGGGCCGGGGACCGGGGAGCTGTTTTTT.

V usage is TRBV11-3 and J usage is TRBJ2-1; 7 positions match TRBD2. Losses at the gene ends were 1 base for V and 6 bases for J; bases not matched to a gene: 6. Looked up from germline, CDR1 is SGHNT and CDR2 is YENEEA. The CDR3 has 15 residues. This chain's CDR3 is CASSLGGGSGNEQFF. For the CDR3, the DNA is TGTGCCAGCAGCTTAGGGGGAGGGAGTGGCAATGAGCAGTTCTTC.

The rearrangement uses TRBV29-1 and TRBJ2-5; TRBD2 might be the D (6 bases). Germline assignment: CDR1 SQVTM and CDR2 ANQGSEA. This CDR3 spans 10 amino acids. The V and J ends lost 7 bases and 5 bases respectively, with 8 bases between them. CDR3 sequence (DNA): TGCAGCGGGGGGGATGAGACCCAGTACTTC. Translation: CSGGDETQYF.

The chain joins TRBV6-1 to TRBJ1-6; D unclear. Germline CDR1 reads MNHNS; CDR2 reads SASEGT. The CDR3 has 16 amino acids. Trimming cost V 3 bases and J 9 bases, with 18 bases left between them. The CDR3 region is CASSDVLRRVGSPLHF. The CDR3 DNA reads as TGTGCCAGCAGTGACGTCCTTCGGAGGGTGGGTTCACCCCTCCACTTT.